Sequencing of this T cell receptor (beta chain) was carried out in a study of OX40 agonist ivuxolimab in advanced cancers. Study as a whole: Treatment of patients was with ivuxolimab, an agonistic anti-OX40 (CD134) antibody.

Comments on this clone: It is unclear where the CDR3 begins or ends on the DNA, so no DNA is shown, and the CDR3 is as TCRdb lists it.

Germline CDR1 and CDR2: LNHNV and YYDKDF (reference sequence). The CDR3 region is 11 residues in length, termini included. If patients had autoimmune disease history or systemic immunosuppression, they were excluded. Samples of blood were obtained at baseline, on cycle 4 day 1, and on cycle 7 day 1. The table came from immunoSEQ multiplex PCR; TCRdb's copy has only in-frame clones and leaves some out. Among 73,000 or so clones listed, 86% were seen once. The chain links TRBV15 to TRBJ2-3. The source material was CD4+ or CD8+ T cells sorted from blood, sampled in a trial of the OX40 agonist ivuxolimab. The receptor was derived from an adult with an advanced solid tumor such as melanoma, head and neck, liver or kidney cancer. The CDR3 loop reads CATSILDTQYF.